This T cell receptor (beta chain) was captured in a study of vaccination and CD4 T cells after COVID-19. Study-wide background: The BNT162b2 or mRNA-1273 vaccine was given to participants in two doses. Notes on the study in general: Spike mono-reactive status applied to 304 of 307 vaccine-specific clones in convalescent patients.

Cultured CD4+ T cell DNA was sequenced using the Oncomine TCR Beta short-read assay. MiXCR was run by TCRdb on the PCR reads, yielding one entry per CDR3 protein. Here the sample spans some 17,000 distinct CDR3 sequences, roughly three fifths being singletons. This clonotype was counted only a few times. Its antigen is not known. The treatment denotes: approximately nine-day PBMC culture with coronavirus spike peptide pools or control peptides (ViraFEST assay). The TCR originated in a human donor who had recovered from COVID-19. Sequenced material: CD4+ T cells from blood, cultured in vitro.

The CDR3 DNA follows: TGTGCCACCTCTCGGCGGCAACCGAACACTGAAGCTTTCTTT. Protein: CATSRRQPNTEAFF. This chain uses TRBV28 with TRBJ1-1; D ambiguous. The CDR3 is 14 amino acids. Germline lookup yields CDR1 MDHEN and CDR2 SYDVKM. V lost 10 bases, J lost 1 base, and 16 bases lay in between.